The text below deals with one T cell receptor (beta chain). How the authors handled the data: Reference gene primer amplification in the assay estimated nucleated cell counts. The protocol was immunoSEQ multiplex PCR, while the TCRdb copy is restricted to in-frame clones and leaves out a portion. Clonal size and the V and J genes are those of that table, whereas D and trimming came from the DNA. This sample carries about 160,000 clones, around 80% of them seen once, and the ten largest clones take 11%. This specimen belongs to a study of blood T cell repertoires in COVID-19. The wider study: Material from acute and convalescent COVID-19 was sourced from the United States, Italy and Spain. PBMCs, B-cell-depleted T cells, or T cells provided the cDNA or gDNA that made up the material.

V shed 4 bases and J 5 bases; nucleotides not matched to a gene: 12. The germline gives CDR1 SGHRS, CDR2 YFSETQ. The CDR3 has 16 residues. The rearrangement uses TRBV5-1 and TRBJ2-5, with 9 positions matching TRBD2. The specimen sequenced was peripheral blood. This clonotype was sampled from a man in his fifties or sixties with active or convalescent COVID-19. CDR3 in amino acids: CASSIHSGGAFETQYF. CDR3 in DNA: TGCGCCAGCAGCATCCATAGCGGGGGAGCCTTCGAGACCCAGTACTTC.